The 10 T cell receptor beta chains in this list originate from one sample, sequenced in a study of T cell repertoires in cytomegalovirus infection. One entry per CDR3 protein results from TCRdb running MiXCR on the reads. The data hold about 490,000 distinct CDR3 sequences, with around 27% observed a single time. Input material: PBMCs. These receptor sequences come from a human donor in good health (CMV status not recorded). Some clones in this sample may be carry-over from other donors' samples.

In DNA, the CDR3 is TGTGCCAGCAGTTACCCAGCACTCACAGGAATTAGCAATCAGCCCCAGCATTTT. Translating it yields CASSYPALTGISNQPQHF. The rearrangement joins TRBV6-2 or TRBV6-3 to TRBJ1-5; D is perhaps TRBD1 (5 bases). Germline CDR1 is MNHEY and CDR2 is SVGEGT. Trimming stripped 2 bases from V and 0 bases from J, with 17 bases between. The CDR3 is 18 amino acids.

This clonotype was seen more than once but under ten times. The chain couples TRBV24-1 to TRBJ2-3, with 8 bases that match TRBD2. The length of the CDR3 is 16 residues. V trimming: 3 bases; J trimming: 6 bases; junction bases outside the gene matches: 10. CDR1 is KGHDR and CDR2 is SFDVKD in the germline V gene. The CDR3 nucleotides read TGTGCCACCAGTGATCGGACTAGCCGTCGAGGGGATACGCAGTATTTT. It translates to CATSDRTSRRGDTQYF.

This clonotype was counted at least ten times. This rearrangement joins TRBV6-2 or TRBV6-3 to TRBJ2-1, with no clear D. The CDR3 totals 13 residues. Germline lookup yields CDR1 MNHEY and CDR2 SVGEGT. Between the trimmed V and J ends, which lost 4 bases and 6 bases, there was a span of 10 bases. CDR3 residues: CASSSQSTNEQFF. Written as DNA, the CDR3 is TGTGCCAGCAGTTCGCAATCCACCAATGAGCAGTTCTTC.

This clonotype was observed at least ten times. The chain uses TRBV7-6 and TRBJ2-7; either TRBD1 or TRBD2 may fit D (6 bases each). The CDR3 is 15 residues long. V shed 5 bases and J shed 3 bases, with 17 bases lying between them. CDR1 SGHVS and CDR2 FNYEAQ come from the germline V gene. For the CDR3, the DNA is TGTGCCAGCAGCGATAGCGGTGGGGGACACTACGAGCAGTACTTC. Translation: CASSDSGGGHYEQYF.

This clonotype was seen at least ten times. V and J are TRBV7-9 and TRBJ1-5; D uncertain. The CDR3 sequence is 17 residues long. Looked up from germline, CDR1 is SEHNR and CDR2 is FQNEAQ (reference sequence). The V gene lost 4 bases and the J gene lost 0 bases, with 16 bases spanning the gap. The chain's CDR3 is CASSSNGHGDSNQPQHF. The DNA of the CDR3 is TGTGCCAGCAGCTCCAACGGGCACGGAGATAGCAATCAGCCCCAGCATTTT.

The rearrangement uses TRBV4-1 and TRBJ2-7; 7 nucleotides align to TRBD1. The V gene end was trimmed by 0 bases and the J gene end by 2 bases; junction bases not matched to a gene: 4. CDR1 is MGHRA, CDR2 YSYEKL, per germline. This CDR3 spans 15 amino acids. The CDR3 loop reads CASSQDPRGTYEQYF. CDR3 sequence (DNA): TGCGCCAGCAGCCAAGATCCCAGGGGGACCTACGAGCAGTACTTC.

The gene calls are TRBV29-1 and TRBJ2-7, with TRBD1 as a possible D gene (5 bases). The CDR3 runs 12 residues. The germline V gene encodes CDR1 SQVTM and CDR2 ANQGSEA. In DNA, the CDR3 is TGCTGCGCTGCCGACAGTCCTTACGAGCAGTACGTC. Translated, it gives CCAADSPYEQYV.

Only a few counts were recorded for this clonotype. The chain's CDR3 is CASKGDEDTQYF. The CDR3 DNA reads TGTGCCAGCAAAGGGGACGAAGATACGCAGTATTTT. The chain employs TRBV25-1 and TRBJ2-3; TRBD1 or TRBD2 may be the D gene (5 bases each). The CDR3 covers 12 residues. The germline V and J ends were trimmed by 7 bases and 5 bases, with 10 bases remaining between them. The germline V gene encodes CDR1 MGHDK and CDR2 SYGVNS.

The chain couples TRBV28 to TRBJ2-1, with TRBD2 matching over 11 bases. CDR1 and CDR2 (germline): MDHEN, SYDVKM. The trim removed 7 bases at V and 0 bases at J, leaving 14 bases unmatched. The CDR3 length is 19 residues. CDR3 in amino acids: CASTSISVAGGSSYNEQFF. The CDR3 DNA reads as TGTGCCAGCACCTCGATCTCGGTAGCGGGAGGGAGCTCCTACAATGAGCAGTTCTTC.

The V call is TRBV12-3 or TRBV12-4, the J call TRBJ2-7, with 10 bases that match TRBD2. V lost 6 bases, J lost 1 base, and 3 bases stayed unmatched. The CDR3 loop spans 14 amino acids. As DNA, the CDR3 is TGTGCCAGCAGCCTTAGCGGGGGGTCCTACGAGCAGTACGTC. Its protein is CASSLSGGSYEQYV.